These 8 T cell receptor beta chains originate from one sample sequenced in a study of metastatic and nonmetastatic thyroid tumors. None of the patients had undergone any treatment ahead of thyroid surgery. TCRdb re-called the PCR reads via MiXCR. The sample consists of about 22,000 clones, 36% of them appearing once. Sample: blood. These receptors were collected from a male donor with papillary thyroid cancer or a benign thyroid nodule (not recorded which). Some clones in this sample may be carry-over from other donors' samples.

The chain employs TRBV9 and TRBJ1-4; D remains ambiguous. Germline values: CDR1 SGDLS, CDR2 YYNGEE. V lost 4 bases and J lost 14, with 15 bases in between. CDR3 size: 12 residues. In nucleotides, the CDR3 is TGTGCCAGCAGCCTGGGAAAAGGGTCGCTGTTTTTT. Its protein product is CASSLGKGSLFF.

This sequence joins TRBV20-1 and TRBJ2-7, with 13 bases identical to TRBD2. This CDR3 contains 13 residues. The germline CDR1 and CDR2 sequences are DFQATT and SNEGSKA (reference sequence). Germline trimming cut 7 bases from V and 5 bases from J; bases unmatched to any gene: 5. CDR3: CSVDGTSGNEQYF. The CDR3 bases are TGCAGTGTCGACGGGACTAGCGGGAACGAGCAGTACTTC.

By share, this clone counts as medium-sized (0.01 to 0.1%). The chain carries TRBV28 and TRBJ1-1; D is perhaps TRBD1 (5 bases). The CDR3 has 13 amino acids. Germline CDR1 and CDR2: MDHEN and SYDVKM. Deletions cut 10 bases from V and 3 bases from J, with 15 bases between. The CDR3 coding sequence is TGTGCCATCCACCCAGGGCAGCACACTGAAGCTTTCTTT. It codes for CAIHPGQHTEAFF. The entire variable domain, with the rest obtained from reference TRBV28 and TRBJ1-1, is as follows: DVKVTQSSRYLVKRTGEKVFLECVQDMDHENMFWYRQDPGLGLRLIYFSYDVKMKEKGDIPEGYSVSREKKERFSLILESASTNQTSMYLCAIHPGQHTEAFFGQGTRLTVV.

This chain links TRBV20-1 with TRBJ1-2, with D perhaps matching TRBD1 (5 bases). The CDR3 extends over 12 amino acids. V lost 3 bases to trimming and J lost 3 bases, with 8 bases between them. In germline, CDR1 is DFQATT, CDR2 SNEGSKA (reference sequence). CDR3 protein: CSARGTDYGYTF. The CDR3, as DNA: TGCAGTGCTAGGGGGACTGACTATGGCTACACCTTC.

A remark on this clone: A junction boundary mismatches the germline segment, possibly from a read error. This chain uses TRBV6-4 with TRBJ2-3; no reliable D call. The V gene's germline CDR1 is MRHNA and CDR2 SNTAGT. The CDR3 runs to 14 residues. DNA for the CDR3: TGTGTCAGCAGCCTAAGATATGAGACAGATACGCAGTATTTT. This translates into CVSSLRYETDTQYF.

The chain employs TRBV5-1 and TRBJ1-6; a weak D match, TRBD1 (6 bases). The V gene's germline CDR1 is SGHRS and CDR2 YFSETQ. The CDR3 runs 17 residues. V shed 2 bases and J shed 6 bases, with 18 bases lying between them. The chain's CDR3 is CASSFGLGTTRNSPLHF. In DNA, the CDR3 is TGCGCCAGCAGCTTCGGACTCGGGACAACCCGTAATTCACCCCTCCACTTT.

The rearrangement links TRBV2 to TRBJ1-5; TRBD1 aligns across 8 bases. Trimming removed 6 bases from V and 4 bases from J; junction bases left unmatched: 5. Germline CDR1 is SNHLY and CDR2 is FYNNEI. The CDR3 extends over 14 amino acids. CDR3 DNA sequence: TGTGCCAGCAGGATAGACAGGGGAAATCAGCCCCAGCATTTT. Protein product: CASRIDRGNQPQHF.

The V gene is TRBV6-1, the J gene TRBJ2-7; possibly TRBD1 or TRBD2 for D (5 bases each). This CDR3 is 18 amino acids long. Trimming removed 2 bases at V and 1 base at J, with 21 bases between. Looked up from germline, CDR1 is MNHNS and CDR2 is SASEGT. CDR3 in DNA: TGTGCCAGCAGTGAAATTTTTCCGGGACGCTCCAGGTCCTACGAGCAGTACTTC. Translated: CASSEIFPGRSRSYEQYF.